These T cell receptor beta chains were read from a single sample in a study of regulatory T cells in long-lasting Graves disease. TCRdb itself ran the multiplex PCR reads through MiXCR, one entry per CDR3 protein. Here the sample spans 520,000 or so distinct CDR3 sequences, more than 10% being singletons. This sample was shared with a second study, whose subject was T cells in Graves' hyperthyroidism and ophthalmopathy.

Material: peripheral blood mononuclear cells (PBMCs), obtained at new diagnosis, from a patient treated with antithyroid drugs. These receptors came from a woman aged 30 to 39 with Graves disease. Each CDR3 is given with its conserved first and last residue. The order of the fields is V gene, clone size, D gene, CDR3 length, J gene, CDR3 protein, CDR3 DNA. A D gene is named only where the DNA matches it firmly. The size field is filled for only some rows; it gives once, few, many or a size class.

>TRBV7-9|few|NA|13|TRBJ1-2
CATRDSINYGYTF
TGTGCCACCAGGGACTCCATTAACTATGGCTACACCTTC
>TRBV20-1|few|TRBD2|16|TRBJ2-1
CSAEPGLAASYNEQFF
TGCAGTGCGGAGCCGGGACTAGCGGCCTCCTACAATGAGCAGTTCTTC
>TRBV6-2/TRBV6-3|many|NA|15|TRBJ1-2
CASGAHINLNYGYTF
TGTGCCAGCGGGGCCCACATTAACCTAAACTATGGCTACACCTTC
>TRBV12-3/TRBV12-4|many|TRBD1|15|TRBJ1-4
CASRLRDRVNEKLFF
TGTGCCAGCAGGCTCCGGGACAGGGTTAATGAAAAACTGTTTTTT
>TRBV7-8|many|TRBD1|17|TRBJ1-1
CASSLVSRTGPNTEAFF
TGTGCCAGCAGCTTAGTTAGCCGGACAGGTCCGAACACTGAAGCTTTCTTT
>TRBV12-3/TRBV12-4|many|TRBD2|15|TRBJ2-7
CASSFSGGSSYEQYF
TGTGCCAGCAGTTTTAGCGGGGGAAGCTCCTACGAGCAGTACTTC
>TRBV28|NA|NA|11|TRBJ2-1
CASSLYNGQFF
TGTGCCAGCAGCCTCTACAATGGGCAGTTCTTC
>TRBV6-1|many|TRBD1|14|TRBJ2-7
CASSRDRVYYEQYF
TGTGCCAGCAGTCGGGACAGGGTCTACTACGAGCAGTACTTC
>TRBV10-3|many|NA|17|TRBJ2-2
CAIGVNEGAGATGELFF
TGTGCCATCGGGGTCAACGAGGGGGCGGGGGCCACCGGGGAGCTGTTTTTT
>TRBV19|NA|TRBD1|15|TRBJ2-3
CASRSGQGFTDTQYF
TGTGCCAGTAGATCGGGACAGGGGTTCACAGATACGCAGTATTTT
>TRBV19|many|TRBD2|18|TRBJ2-5
CASSKELAGAGWEETQYF
TGTGCCAGTAGTAAGGAGTTGGCGGGAGCAGGTTGGGAAGAGACCCAGTACTTC
>TRBV3-1|few|NA|15|TRBJ2-1
CASSQANYVYNEQFF
TGTGCCAGCAGCCAAGCCAATTATGTATACAATGAGCAGTTCTTC
>TRBV11-1|many|TRBD2|15|TRBJ2-3
CASSFSGLAGDTQYF
TGTGCCAGCAGCTTCTCGGGACTAGCAGGAGATACGCAGTATTTT
>TRBV20-1|many|TRBD2|14|TRBJ2-7
CSARFPLAGDEQYF
TGCAGTGCTAGGTTTCCACTAGCGGGAGATGAGCAGTACTTC
>TRBV27|many|TRBD1|15|TRBJ1-1
CASSLFTGGGTEAFF
TGTGCCAGCAGTTTATTTACAGGGGGCGGCACTGAAGCTTTCTTT
>TRBV27|few|NA|13|TRBJ2-7
CASSYGYRYEQYF
TGTGCCAGCAGTTATGGATATAGGTACGAGCAGTACTTC
>TRBV24-1|many|NA|15|TRBJ1-1
CATSPDGRMNTEAFF
TGTGCCACCAGTCCGGACGGGCGAATGAACACTGAAGCTTTCTTT
>TRBV13|many|TRBD1|14|TRBJ2-7
CASGTDRVSREQYF
TGTGCCAGCGGGACCGACAGGGTTTCTCGGGAGCAGTACTTC
>TRBV19|few|NA|16|TRBJ1-1
CASSDVHGGYYTEAFF
TGTGCCAGTAGTGATGTTCATGGGGGTTATTACACTGAAGCTTTCTTT
>TRBV9|few|NA|16|TRBJ1-6
CASSVEVDRTNSPLHF
TGTGCCAGCAGCGTAGAGGTGGACAGAACGAATTCACCCCTCCACTTT
>TRBV29-1|many|TRBD2|16|TRBJ2-3
CSVAGTSGRGTDTQYF
TGCAGCGTCGCCGGGACTAGCGGGAGAGGCACAGATACGCAGTATTTT
>TRBV28|few|NA|14|TRBJ2-7
CASSPGGRNGEQYF
TGTGCCAGCAGCCCCGGGGGGCGGAATGGCGAGCAGTACTTC